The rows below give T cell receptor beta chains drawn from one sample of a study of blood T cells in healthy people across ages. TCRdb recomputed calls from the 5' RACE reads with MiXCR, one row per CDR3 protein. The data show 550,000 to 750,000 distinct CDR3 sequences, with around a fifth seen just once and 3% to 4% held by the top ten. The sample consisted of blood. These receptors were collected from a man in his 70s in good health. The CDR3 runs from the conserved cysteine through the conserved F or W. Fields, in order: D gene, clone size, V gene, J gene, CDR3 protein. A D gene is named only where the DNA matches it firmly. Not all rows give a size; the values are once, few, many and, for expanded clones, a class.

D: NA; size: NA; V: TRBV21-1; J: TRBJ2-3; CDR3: CASGTPRAQWGDTQYF
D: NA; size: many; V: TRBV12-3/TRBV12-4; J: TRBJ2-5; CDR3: CASSWTGGYQETQYF
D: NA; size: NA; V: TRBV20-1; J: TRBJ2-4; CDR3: CSAHTREDTKNIQYF
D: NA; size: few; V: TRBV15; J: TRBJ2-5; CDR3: CATSDKLEAGETQYF
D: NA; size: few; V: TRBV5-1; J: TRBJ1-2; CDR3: CASSLDLEGTSYGYTF
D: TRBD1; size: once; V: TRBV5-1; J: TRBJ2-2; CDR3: CASSLDRGQGGELFF
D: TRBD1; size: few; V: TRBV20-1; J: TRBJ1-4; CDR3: CSARGGTGSTNEKLFF
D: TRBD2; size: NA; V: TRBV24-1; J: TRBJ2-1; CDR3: CATSPGAGAYNEQFF
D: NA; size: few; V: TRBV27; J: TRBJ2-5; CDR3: CASSFIGETQYF
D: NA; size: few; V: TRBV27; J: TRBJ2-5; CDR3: CASSLLLGARREQYF
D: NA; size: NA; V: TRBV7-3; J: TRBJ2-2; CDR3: CASSLTSGVRELFF
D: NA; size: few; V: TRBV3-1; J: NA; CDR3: CASSRTTASSYEQYF
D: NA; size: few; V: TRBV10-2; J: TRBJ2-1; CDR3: CASNSAGYNEQFF
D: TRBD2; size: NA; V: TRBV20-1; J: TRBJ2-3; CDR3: CSASGAGGEKNTQYF
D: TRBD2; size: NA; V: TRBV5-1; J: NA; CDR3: CASSFGLARQNEQFF
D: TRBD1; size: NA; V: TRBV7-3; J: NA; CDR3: CASSLRGQTNNEQFF
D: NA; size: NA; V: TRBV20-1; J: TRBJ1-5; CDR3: CSASSRYGVGQPQHF
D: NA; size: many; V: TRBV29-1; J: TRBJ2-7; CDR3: CSVVWQRGPSEQYF
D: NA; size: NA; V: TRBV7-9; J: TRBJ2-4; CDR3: CASSLDMTRLAKNIQYF
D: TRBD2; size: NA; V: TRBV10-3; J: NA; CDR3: CAAGGSKVETQYF
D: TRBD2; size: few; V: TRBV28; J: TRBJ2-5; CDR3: CASSSMTSGSIETQYF
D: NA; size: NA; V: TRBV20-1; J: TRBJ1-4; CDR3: CSAGGAGLNEKLFF
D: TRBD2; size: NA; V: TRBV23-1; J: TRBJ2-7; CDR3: CASSQLKRGSSYEQYF
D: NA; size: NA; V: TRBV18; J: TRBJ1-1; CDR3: CASSPSRTEAFF
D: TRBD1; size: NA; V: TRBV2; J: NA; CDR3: CASSGTGVYNEQFF
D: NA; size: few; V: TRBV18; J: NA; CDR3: CASSPSGLQETQYF
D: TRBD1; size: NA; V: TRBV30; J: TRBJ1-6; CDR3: CAWRTGTGSSPLHF
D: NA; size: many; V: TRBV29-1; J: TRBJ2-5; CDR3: CSVEEIETQYF
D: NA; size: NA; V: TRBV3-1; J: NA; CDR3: CASSQDVPTQYF
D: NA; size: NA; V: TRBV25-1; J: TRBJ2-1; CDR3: CASSETGSGTNEQFF
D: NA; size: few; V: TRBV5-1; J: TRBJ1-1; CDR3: CASSIDGVNTEAFF
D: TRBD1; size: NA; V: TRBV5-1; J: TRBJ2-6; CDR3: CASIDRDSGANVLTF
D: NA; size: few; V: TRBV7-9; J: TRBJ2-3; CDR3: CASSSDNREAGTQYF
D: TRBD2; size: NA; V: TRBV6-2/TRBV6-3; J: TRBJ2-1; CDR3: CASSLGWGGPNEQFF
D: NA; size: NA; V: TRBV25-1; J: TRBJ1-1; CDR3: CASSEFPGGPGTEAFF
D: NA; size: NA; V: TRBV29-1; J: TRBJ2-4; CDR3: CSVFGQVNIQYF
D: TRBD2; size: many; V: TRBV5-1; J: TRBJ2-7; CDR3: CASSLEGTKTYEQYF
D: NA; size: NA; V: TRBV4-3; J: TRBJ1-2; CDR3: CASSRAPGTGYGYTF
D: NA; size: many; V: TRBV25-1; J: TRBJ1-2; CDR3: CASSARYGYTF
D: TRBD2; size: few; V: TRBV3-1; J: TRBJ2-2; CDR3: CASSQDLAAGELFF